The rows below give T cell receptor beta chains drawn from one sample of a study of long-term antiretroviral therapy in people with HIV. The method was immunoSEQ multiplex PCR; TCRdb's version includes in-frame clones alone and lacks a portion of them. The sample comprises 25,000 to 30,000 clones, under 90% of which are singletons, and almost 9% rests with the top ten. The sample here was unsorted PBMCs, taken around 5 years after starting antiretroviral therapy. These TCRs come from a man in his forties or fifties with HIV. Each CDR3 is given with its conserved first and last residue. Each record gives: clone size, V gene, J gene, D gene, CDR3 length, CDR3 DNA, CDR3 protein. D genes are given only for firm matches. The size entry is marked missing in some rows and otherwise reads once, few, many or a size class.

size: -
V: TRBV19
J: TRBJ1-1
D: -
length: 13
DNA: TGTGCCAGCCACCGTGGGGGGGGCACTGAAGCTTTCTTT
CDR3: CASHRGGGTEAFF

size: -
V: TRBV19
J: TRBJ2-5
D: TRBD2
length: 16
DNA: TGTGCCAGTAGTATAGAGGCTAGCGGGTTGGTAGAGACCCAGTACTTC
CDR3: CASSIEASGLVETQYF

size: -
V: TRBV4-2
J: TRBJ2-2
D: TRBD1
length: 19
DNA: TGTGCCAGCAGCTTCGACCCGGGACAGGGGGCGCCGGTCGCTGGGGAGCTGTTTTTT
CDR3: CASSFDPGQGAPVAGELFF

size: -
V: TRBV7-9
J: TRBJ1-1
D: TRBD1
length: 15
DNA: TGTGCCAGCAGGGAGGACAGGGGGCGGAACACTGAAGCTTTCTTT
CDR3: CASREDRGRNTEAFF

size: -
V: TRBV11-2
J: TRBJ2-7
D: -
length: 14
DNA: TGTGCCAGCAGCCCCCAGGCTAGTTCCTACGAGCAGTACTTC
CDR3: CASSPQASSYEQYF

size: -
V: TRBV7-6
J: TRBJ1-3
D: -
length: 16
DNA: TGTGCCAGCAGCTTAGATGGCACCAACTCTGGAAACACCATATATTTT
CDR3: CASSLDGTNSGNTIYF

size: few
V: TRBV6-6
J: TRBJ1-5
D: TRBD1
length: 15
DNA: TGTGCCAGCAGTTACGACAGGGGGCGAGGTCAGCCCCAGCATTTT
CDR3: CASSYDRGRGQPQHF

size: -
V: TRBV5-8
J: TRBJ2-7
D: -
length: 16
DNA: TGTGCCAGCAGCTTGGCCGGAGGGATTGCCGGCTACGAGCAGTACTTC
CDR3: CASSLAGGIAGYEQYF

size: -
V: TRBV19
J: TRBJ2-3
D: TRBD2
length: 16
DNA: TGTGCCAGTAGTATAGATGCTGGCGGGGGGGCCGGTACGCAGTATTTT
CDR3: CASSIDAGGGAGTQYF

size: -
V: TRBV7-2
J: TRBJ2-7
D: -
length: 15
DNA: TGTGCCAGCAGCTTATTGCAGCTTTCGTCCTACGAGCAGTACTTC
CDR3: CASSLLQLSSYEQYF

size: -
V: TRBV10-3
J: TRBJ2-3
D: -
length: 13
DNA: TGTGCCATCAGGAACCCGGACACAGATACGCAGTATTTT
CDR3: CAIRNPDTDTQYF

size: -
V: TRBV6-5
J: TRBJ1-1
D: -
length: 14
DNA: TGTGCCAGCAGTTACTCGAAGGTGAACACTGAAGCTTTCTTT
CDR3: CASSYSKVNTEAFF

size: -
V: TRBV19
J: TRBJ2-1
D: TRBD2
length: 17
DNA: TGTGCCAGTAGTAAGGAGACTAGCGGGAGGCTCTACAATGAGCAGTTCTTC
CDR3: CASSKETSGRLYNEQFF

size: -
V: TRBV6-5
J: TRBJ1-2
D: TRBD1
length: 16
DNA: TGTGCCAGCAGTTACGGACAGGGAAGGGGAAACTATGGCTACACCTTC
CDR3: CASSYGQGRGNYGYTF

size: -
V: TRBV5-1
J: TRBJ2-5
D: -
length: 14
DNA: TGCGCCAGCAGCTTGGGGGGACCGGGAGAGACCCAGTACTTC
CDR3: CASSLGGPGETQYF

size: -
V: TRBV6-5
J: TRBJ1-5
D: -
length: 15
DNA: TGTGCCAGCAGCTCGACCGGTGATAGCAATCAGCCCCAGCATTTT
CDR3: CASSSTGDSNQPQHF

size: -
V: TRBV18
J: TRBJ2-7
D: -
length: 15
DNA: TGTGCCAGCTCAGCTCCGGGACAAGCCTCAAAAGAGCAGTACTTC
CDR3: CASSAPGQASKEQYF

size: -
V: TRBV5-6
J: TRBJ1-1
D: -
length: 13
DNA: TGTGCCAGCAACGAAATGGGGTACACTGAAGCTTTCTTT
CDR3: CASNEMGYTEAFF

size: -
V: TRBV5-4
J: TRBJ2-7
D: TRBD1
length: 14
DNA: TGTGCCAGCAGCCTGGGACAGGGGGCATACGAGCAGTACTTC
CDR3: CASSLGQGAYEQYF

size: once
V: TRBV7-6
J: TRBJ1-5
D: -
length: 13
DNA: TGTGCCAGCAGTCTAGCCCACAATCAGCCCCAGCATTTT
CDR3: CASSLAHNQPQHF

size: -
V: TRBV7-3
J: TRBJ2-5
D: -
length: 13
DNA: TGTGCCAGCAGTCGAACAGGGATAGAGACCCAGTACTTC
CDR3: CASSRTGIETQYF

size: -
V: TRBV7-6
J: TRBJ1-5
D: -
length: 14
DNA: TGTGCCAGCAGCTTAGGGTCAGGGCGTGGGCCCCAGCATTTT
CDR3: CASSLGSGRGPQHF